Listed below are T cell receptor beta chains from one sample, sequenced in a study of T cell repertoires in cytomegalovirus infection. TCRdb re-called the reads with MiXCR, one entry per CDR3 protein. This table has 230,000 or so distinct CDR3 sequences, over 15% appearing once. Sequences were obtained from CD8+ T cells from PBMCs. The receptors were sampled from a human donor in good health (CMV status not recorded). Some clones in this sample may be carry-over from other donors' samples. Both conserved end residues are part of each CDR3. The order of the fields is D gene, V gene, clone size, J gene, CDR3 protein, CDR3 DNA. A D gene is named only where the DNA matches it firmly. Only part of the rows carry a size: once, few, many, or a class if the clone is expanded.

-	TRBV20-1	-	TRBJ1-2	CSARQRGGGMGYTF	TGCAGTGCTAGACAGCGAGGAGGAGGAATGGGCTACACCTTC
TRBD1	TRBV7-2	many	TRBJ2-7	CASSPMAGTGYEQYF	TGTGCCAGCAGCCCAATGGCCGGGACAGGCTACGAGCAGTACTTC
-	TRBV6-1	many	TRBJ1-1	CASSEVVVNTEAFF	TGTGCCAGCAGTGAAGTGGTGGTGAACACTGAAGCTTTCTTT
-	TRBV28	-	TRBJ1-2	CASTLPAVISGDGYTF	TGTGCCAGCACCCTCCCCGCCGTGATCAGCGGGGATGGCTACACCTTC
-	TRBV6-2/TRBV6-3	-	TRBJ1-2	CASCYRFRALREGYTF	TGTGCCAGCTGTTACAGATTCCGGGCCCTCCGGGAAGGCTACACCTTC
TRBD2	TRBV7-7	-	TRBJ2-5	CASSSGLAGGETQYF	TGTGCTAGCAGCTCCGGACTAGCGGGGGGAGAGACCCAGTACTTC
TRBD1	TRBV12-3/TRBV12-4	-	TRBJ2-3	CASSYTGGTDTQYF	TGTGCCAGCAGCTACACAGGGGGCACAGATACGCAGTATTTT
-	TRBV20-1	few	TRBJ2-1	CSAQGGPEISRFF	TGCAGTGCCCAGGGGGGTCCAGAGATTTCTCGGTTCTTC
-	TRBV7-8	many	TRBJ1-1	CASSSQGLQSMNTEAFF	TGTGCCAGCAGCTCACAGGGTCTTCAGTCGATGAACACTGAAGCTTTCTTT
-	TRBV7-2	many	TRBJ2-1	CASSTQGLAGPNEQFF	TGTGCCAGCAGCACCCAAGGGCTAGCCGGTCCCAATGAGCAGTTCTTC
-	TRBV4-1	many	TRBJ1-1	CASSQALETVGNEAFF	TGCGCCAGCAGCCAAGCCCTAGAAACAGTCGGGAATGAAGCTTTCTTT
-	TRBV3-1	-	TRBJ2-1	CASSQGGGGDEQFF	TGTGCCAGCAGCCAAGGAGGAGGGGGAGATGAGCAGTTCTTC
-	TRBV27	-	TRBJ1-2	CTSSPARTGVYGYTF	TGTACCAGCAGTCCCGCCAGGACCGGGGTCTATGGCTACACCTTC
TRBD1	TRBV7-9	-	TRBJ1-2	CASSSIPGQGVQGYTF	TGTGCCAGCAGCTCGATTCCGGGACAGGGGGTACAAGGCTACACCTTC
-	TRBV7-2	many	TRBJ1-1	CASSLEGNLNTEAFF	TGTGCCAGCAGCTTAGAGGGGAACTTGAACACTGAAGCTTTCTTT
-	TRBV5-6	few	TRBJ2-5	CASSLPRAPQETQYF	TGTGCCAGCAGCTTGCCCCGGGCCCCCCAAGAGACCCAGTACTTC
-	TRBV5-1	-	TRBJ1-2	CASSPIDGSNGYTF	TGCGCCAGCAGCCCGATAGACGGATCTAACGGCTACACCTTC
-	TRBV12-3/TRBV12-4	many	TRBJ2-7	CASSKRDGTYEQYF	TGTGCCAGCAGTAAACGGGACGGGACCTACGAGCAGTACTTC
-	TRBV7-2	many	TRBJ1-6	CASSLADTGFNSPLHF	TGTGCCAGCAGCTTAGCGGACACAGGATTCAATTCACCCCTCCACTTT
-	TRBV4-1	-	TRBJ2-7	CASSQGGGSEQYF	TGTGCCAGCAGCCAAGGCGGGGGCTCCGAGCAGTACTTC
-	TRBV11-2	-	TRBJ2-1	CASGPGHEQFF	TGTGCCAGCGGCCCGGGGCATGAGCAGTTCTTC
-	TRBV7-6	many	TRBJ2-1	CASSSFMTHRDNEQFF	TGTGCCAGCAGCTCATTCATGACACACCGGGACAATGAGCAGTTCTTC
TRBD1	TRBV10-3	-	TRBJ1-1	CAISEDRARNTEAFF	TGTGCCATCAGTGAAGACAGGGCGAGGAACACTGAAGCTTTCTTT
TRBD1	TRBV4-1	many	TRBJ2-7	CASSRGQGASNEQYF	TGCGCCAGCAGCCGAGGACAGGGGGCGTCCAACGAGCAGTACTTC
-	TRBV12-3/TRBV12-4	-	TRBJ2-7	CASSFGGPIDYEQYF	TGTGCCAGCAGTTTTGGGGGCCCCATAGACTACGAGCAGTACTTC
-	TRBV12-3/TRBV12-4	-	TRBJ2-5	CASSHQLLSQETQYF	TGTGCCAGCAGCCATCAACTACTAAGCCAAGAGACCCAGTACTTC
-	TRBV7-9	-	TRBJ2-1	CASSSGLGARNEQFF	TGTGCCAGCAGCTCCGGGCTCGGGGCGCGGAATGAGCAGTTCTTC
-	TRBV29-1	few	TRBJ2-4	CSVVSHTFKNIQYF	TGCAGCGTTGTGAGCCATACTTTCAAAAACATTCAGTACTTC
-	TRBV4-1	-	TRBJ1-3	CASSQGTNSGNTIYF	TGCGCCAGCAGCCAAGGGACGAACTCTGGAAACACCATATATTTT
TRBD2	TRBV29-1	-	TRBJ2-5	CSVEVRTSGGLRKYF	TGCAGCGTTGAGGTCAGGACTAGCGGGGGCCTCCGAAAGTACTTC
-	TRBV13	-	TRBJ2-2	CASSNRGQNTGELFF	TGTGCCAGCAGCAACCGGGGCCAGAACACCGGGGAGCTGTTTTTT
-	TRBV4-1	-	TRBJ1-5	CASSQRSFGGRDQPQHF	TGCGCCAGCAGCCAGCGATCGTTCGGGGGGCGCGATCAGCCCCAGCATTTT
-	TRBV11-2	few	TRBJ1-6	CASSLVFEDSPLHF	TGTGCCAGCAGCTTAGTCTTTGAGGATTCACCCCTCCACTTT
TRBD2	TRBV2	-	TRBJ2-5	CASSDTSGGQETQYF	TGTGCCAGCAGTGACACTAGCGGGGGACAAGAGACCCAGTACTTC
TRBD1	TRBV14	many	TRBJ2-7	CASSQGAGTGFYEQYF	TGTGCCAGCAGCCAAGGGGCAGGGACAGGGTTCTACGAGCAGTACTTC
-	TRBV12-3/TRBV12-4	few	TRBJ1-2	CASTNSGAGYTF	TGTGCCAGCACTAATTCGGGGGCTGGCTACACCTTC
-	TRBV11-3	many	TRBJ2-3	CASSLESAGQTDTQYF	TGTGCCAGCAGCTTAGAGTCGGCGGGACAGACAGATACGCAGTATTTT
-	TRBV7-3	many	TRBJ2-1	CASSLVGDEQFF	TGTGCCAGCAGCTTAGTAGGGGACGAGCAGTTCTTC
-	TRBV4-1	-	TRBJ2-5	CASSQLDRYQETQYF	TGCGCCAGCAGCCAGCTTGACAGATACCAAGAGACCCAGTACTTC
TRBD1	TRBV6-2/TRBV6-3	-	TRBJ1-1	CASTMDRGRTEAFF	TGTGCCAGCACCATGGACAGGGGGCGGACTGAAGCTTTCTTT
-	TRBV14	many	TRBJ1-3	CASSEDTYSGNTIYF	TGTGCCAGCAGCGAAGACACCTACTCTGGAAACACCATATATTTT
TRBD2	TRBV7-8	many	TRBJ2-4	CASSLGAGDGIQYF	TGTGCCAGCAGCTTAGGCGCGGGGGATGGCATTCAGTACTTC
-	TRBV28	-	TRBJ1-5	CASRMTDISNQPQHF	TGTGCCAGCAGGATGACAGATATTAGCAATCAGCCCCAGCATTTT
TRBD1	TRBV7-8	many	TRBJ1-2	CASSPTRGQENYGYTF	TGTGCCAGCAGCCCTACCCGGGGACAGGAGAACTATGGCTACACCTTC
-	TRBV7-9	many	TRBJ1-4	CASSEQGWDEKLFF	TGTGCCAGCAGCGAACAGGGTTGGGATGAAAAACTGTTTTTT
-	TRBV2	-	TRBJ1-1	CASRVTGPTEAFF	TGTGCCAGCCGAGTCACAGGGCCCACTGAAGCTTTCTTT
-	TRBV28	few	TRBJ1-1	CASRRMYEAFF	TGTGCCAGCAGGCGCATGTATGAAGCTTTCTTT
TRBD1	TRBV7-8	many	TRBJ2-5	CASSVDRGGETQYF	TGTGCCAGCAGCGTAGACAGGGGTGGGGAGACCCAGTACTTC
-	TRBV3-1	-	TRBJ2-5	CASSQDNRVLPETQYF	TGTGCCAGCAGCCAAGATAACCGGGTTTTACCAGAGACCCAGTACTTC
TRBD2	TRBV24-1	-	TRBJ2-2	CATSDLAGEGTGELFF	TGTGCCACCAGTGATTTGGCGGGGGAGGGCACCGGGGAGCTGTTTTTT
TRBD1	TRBV10-3	-	TRBJ2-7	CAISGSQTGGGYEQYF	TGTGCCATCAGTGGATCCCAGACAGGGGGAGGGTACGAGCAGTACTTC
-	TRBV9	few	TRBJ2-3	CASSVGTLTDTQYF	TGTGCCAGCAGCGTCGGGACTCTCACAGATACGCAGTATTTT
TRBD2	TRBV29-1	many	TRBJ2-7	CSVDGLAGTYEQYF	TGCAGCGTTGACGGGCTAGCGGGGACCTACGAGCAGTACTTC
-	TRBV7-9	many	TRBJ2-6	CASSPHGGSGANVLTF	TGTGCCAGCAGCCCACACGGCGGTTCTGGGGCCAACGTCCTGACTTTC
TRBD1	TRBV28	few	TRBJ1-5	CASSLSTGTALLYFNQPQHF	TGTGCCAGCAGTCTAAGTACCGGGACAGCGCTTCTATACTTCAATCAGCCCCAGCATTTT
-	TRBV2	-	TRBJ2-7	CASRFGQSTYEQYF	TGTGCCAGCAGGTTTGGACAGTCGACCTACGAGCAGTACTTC
-	TRBV10-3	-	TRBJ1-1	CAISESVTGSNTEAFF	TGTGCCATCAGTGAGTCGGTAACAGGAAGCAACACTGAAGCTTTCTTT
-	TRBV5-1	few	TRBJ1-1	CASSLETLNTEAFF	TGCGCCAGCAGCTTGGAGACATTGAACACTGAAGCTTTCTTT
TRBD1	TRBV29-1	-	TRBJ2-5	CSVQGAREETQYF	TGCAGCGTACAGGGGGCGCGGGAAGAGACCCAGTACTTC